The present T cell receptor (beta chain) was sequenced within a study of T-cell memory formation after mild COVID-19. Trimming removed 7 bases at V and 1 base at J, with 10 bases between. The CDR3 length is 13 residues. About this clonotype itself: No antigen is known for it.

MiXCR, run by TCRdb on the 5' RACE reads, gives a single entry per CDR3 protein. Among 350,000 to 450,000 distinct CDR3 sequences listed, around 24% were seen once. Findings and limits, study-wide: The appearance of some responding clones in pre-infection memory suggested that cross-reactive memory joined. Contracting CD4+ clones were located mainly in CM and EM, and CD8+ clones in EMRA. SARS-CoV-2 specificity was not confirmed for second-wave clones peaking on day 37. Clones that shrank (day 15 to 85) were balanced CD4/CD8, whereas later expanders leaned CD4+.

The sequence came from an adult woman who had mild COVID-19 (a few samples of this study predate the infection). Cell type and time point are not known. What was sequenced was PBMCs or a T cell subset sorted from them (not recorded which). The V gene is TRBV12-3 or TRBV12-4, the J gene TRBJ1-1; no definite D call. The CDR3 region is CASNLRRNTEAFF. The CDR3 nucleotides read TGTGCCAGCAACTTACGCCGGAACACTGAAGCTTTCTTT.